The T cell receptor beta chain under discussion was sequenced for a study of blood T cells in healthy people across ages. Isolated per sample were at least 6.5 million PBMCs. Total RNA extraction produced at least 5.5 micrograms (per sample) for the study. Worth noting for this clonotype: The antigen remains unidentified.

CDR1 is SGHRS and CDR2 is YFSETQ in the germline V gene. The CDR3 spans 15 residues. Trimming shortened V by 6 bases and J by 0 bases, and 14 bases separated the two germline ends. A second about 7 to 11 cycle PCR used barcoded and J-beta primers. TCRdb independently ran MiXCR on the 5' RACE reads; one entry per CDR3 protein. Found here are around 790,000 distinct CDR3 sequences, roughly 44% of them singletons; the top ten hold about 19%. Study results and caveats: Donors of long life had a larger count of naive CD4+ cells and greater diversity than aged donors. Older individuals had lower TCR beta diversity per million T cells (the decline was roughly linear).

Sample: blood. This TCR derives from a man in his 60s in good health. The chain combines TRBV5-1 with TRBJ2-3; D unresolved. The CDR3 sequence is CASNPGEVSTDTQYF. The CDR3 bases are TGCGCCAGCAACCCGGGCGAGGTTAGCACAGATACGCAGTATTTT.